The rows below give T cell receptor beta chains drawn from one sample of a study of cytomegalovirus exposure and HLA in healthy donors. The table came from immunoSEQ multiplex PCR; TCRdb's copy has only in-frame clones and leaves some out. The sample has around 150,000 clones; about 88% are singletons. The sample comprised PBMCs. The receptors were sampled from a man between 18 and 35 years old in good health and CMV-seronegative. The conserved cysteine and the conserved F or W are not part of the CDR3 here. Each record gives: J gene, V gene, CDR3 protein.

J gene: TRBJ1-5
V gene: TRBV10-2
CDR3 protein: ASSESPVQPQH

J gene: TRBJ2-3
V gene: TRBV6-1
CDR3 protein: ASSVTSGGGADTQY

J gene: TRBJ2-2
V gene: TRBV11-3
CDR3 protein: ASSPTGTPNTGELF

J gene: TRBJ2-5
V gene: TRBV6-6
CDR3 protein: ASTRTSGSLETQY

J gene: TRBJ1-1
V gene: TRBV5-4
CDR3 protein: ASSLDPRDTEAF

J gene: TRBJ2-1
V gene: TRBV11-3
CDR3 protein: ASSFALARYNEQF

J gene: TRBJ2-5
V gene: TRBV27
CDR3 protein: ASSSLAGPQETQY

J gene: TRBJ2-7
V gene: TRBV18
CDR3 protein: ASSRTSGTRGEQY

J gene: TRBJ2-3
V gene: TRBV25-1
CDR3 protein: ASSASVTSAGFDTQY

J gene: TRBJ2-7
V gene: TRBV7-2
CDR3 protein: ASALDSTYEQY

J gene: TRBJ1-2
V gene: TRBV7-9
CDR3 protein: ASSLFSRDYGYT

J gene: TRBJ2-2
V gene: TRBV7-2
CDR3 protein: ASSLVAMNTGELF

J gene: TRBJ2-1
V gene: TRBV11-2
CDR3 protein: ASSLAQGNEQF

J gene: TRBJ2-7
V gene: TRBV28
CDR3 protein: AIATGVYEQY

J gene: TRBJ1-4
V gene: TRBV5-1
CDR3 protein: ASTGTSNEKLF

J gene: TRBJ2-1
V gene: TRBV5-5
CDR3 protein: ASSLSGGANEQF

J gene: TRBJ1-1
V gene: TRBV5-1
CDR3 protein: ASTTLPGTEAF

J gene: TRBJ2-5
V gene: TRBV5-4
CDR3 protein: ASSLDGYSEAQY

J gene: TRBJ1-2
V gene: TRBV4-1
CDR3 protein: ASSLAGYGYT

J gene: TRBJ2-7
V gene: TRBV2
CDR3 protein: ASSEGRVAGPVQQY

J gene: TRBJ2-7
V gene: TRBV9
CDR3 protein: ASSTGQVLYEQY

J gene: TRBJ2-7
V gene: TRBV28
CDR3 protein: ASSFKSEQY

J gene: TRBJ2-2
V gene: TRBV7-2
CDR3 protein: ASSLGPGSIYTGELF

J gene: TRBJ2-7
V gene: TRBV5-6
CDR3 protein: ASSLRLAGFEQY

J gene: TRBJ1-3
V gene: TRBV29-1
CDR3 protein: SVTGAGNTIY

J gene: TRBJ2-3
V gene: TRBV4-1
CDR3 protein: ASSLADRAIGTDTQY

J gene: TRBJ1-1
V gene: TRBV20-1
CDR3 protein: SAPYTAEAF

J gene: TRBJ2-1
V gene: TRBV6-5
CDR3 protein: ASSRSSGNEQF

J gene: TRBJ1-6
V gene: TRBV6-1
CDR3 protein: ASVRDRANSPLH

J gene: TRBJ1-4
V gene: TRBV5-6
CDR3 protein: ASSNRDREKLF

J gene: TRBJ2-2
V gene: TRBV27
CDR3 protein: ASSYWDRITGELF

J gene: TRBJ2-5
V gene: TRBV29-1
CDR3 protein: SVDYLEAQY

J gene: TRBJ2-2
V gene: TRBV30
CDR3 protein: AWYSGFGTGELF

J gene: TRBJ2-3
V gene: TRBV29-1
CDR3 protein: SVKMADTQY

J gene: TRBJ1-1
V gene: TRBV6-6
CDR3 protein: ASSSQGGTEAF

J gene: TRBJ2-1
V gene: TRBV7-2
CDR3 protein: ASSPGLYSENEQF

J gene: TRBJ2-1
V gene: TRBV2
CDR3 protein: ASSEGRRSGSQDEQF

J gene: TRBJ1-1
V gene: TRBV7-2
CDR3 protein: ASSLMTDRMNTEAF

J gene: TRBJ2-5
V gene: TRBV5-1
CDR3 protein: ASSLFGGPRETQY

J gene: TRBJ2-7
V gene: TRBV18
CDR3 protein: ASSPSSYYEQY

J gene: TRBJ1-5
V gene: TRBV6-6
CDR3 protein: ASSDRGTNQPQH

J gene: TRBJ1-1
V gene: TRBV27
CDR3 protein: ASSFRTGVGAF

J gene: TRBJ1-2
V gene: TRBV7-2
CDR3 protein: ASSVRDREDYGYT

J gene: TRBJ2-3
V gene: TRBV6-5
CDR3 protein: ASSPTSGSTDTQY